Listed below are T cell receptor beta chains from one sample, sequenced in a study of T cell responses to AZD1222 COVID-19 vaccine. Method: immunoSEQ multiplex PCR; TCRdb's copy keeps in-frame clones and lacks some. The sample shows 130,000 or so clones, 89% of them seen only once. This specimen was peripheral blood, taken 28 days after the second AZD1222 dose. These receptors came from an adult who received the AZD1222 COVID-19 vaccine. The CDR3 runs from the conserved cysteine through the conserved F or W. A D gene is named only where the DNA matches it firmly. Clone size is given for some rows only: seen once, a few or many times, or a class if the clone is expanded.

d_call	clone_size	v_call	j_call	cdr3_aa	cdr3_nt
-	once	TRBV5-1	TRBJ2-5	CASSLRGGQETQYF	TGCGCCAGCAGCTTGAGAGGGGGACAAGAGACCCAGTACTTC
TRBD1	-	TRBV27	TRBJ1-4	CASSTYRGRENEKLFF	TGTGCCAGCAGTACCTACAGGGGGCGGGAAAATGAAAAACTGTTTTTT
TRBD2	-	TRBV7-6	TRBJ2-2	CASSFSPGGGRNTGELFF	TGTGCCAGCAGCTTCTCGCCCGGGGGGGGCCGGAACACCGGGGAGCTGTTTTTT
-	-	TRBV19	TRBJ1-5	CASSIPGALGQPQHF	TGTGCCAGTAGTATTCCCGGGGCCCTTGGTCAGCCCCAGCATTTT
TRBD2	-	TRBV9	TRBJ2-3	CASSVKAGGRDTQYF	TGTGCCAGCAGCGTAAAGGCGGGAGGGCGTGATACGCAGTATTTT
-	-	TRBV3-1/TRBV3-2	TRBJ1-1	CASSQEPGMNTEAFF	TGTGCCAGCAGCCAAGAGCCAGGAATGAACACTGAAGCTTTCTTT
-	-	TRBV5-1	TRBJ2-2	CASSPMNVGELFF	TGCGCCAGCAGCCCTATGAACGTCGGGGAGCTGTTTTTT
-	-	TRBV7-3	TRBJ2-3	CASSRMGGADTQYF	TGTGCCAGCAGCCGCATGGGGGGCGCAGATACGCAGTATTTT
TRBD1	-	TRBV27	TRBJ1-2	CASSFAGGTWYGYTF	TGTGCCAGCAGTTTTGCAGGGGGCACCTGGTATGGCTACACCTTC
-	once	TRBV11-2	TRBJ1-1	CASSLRGGPGMNTEAFF	TGTGCCAGCAGCCTTCGGGGTGGCCCCGGTATGAACACTGAAGCTTTCTTT
-	-	TRBV18	TRBJ2-3	CASSPSGATDTQYF	TGTGCCAGCTCACCCTCCGGGGCCACAGATACGCAGTATTTT